Listed below are T cell receptor beta chains from one sample, sequenced in a study of vaccination and CD4 T cells after COVID-19. The antigens these receptors bind are not known. Via MiXCR, TCRdb re-called the PCR reads, giving one row per CDR3 protein. There are over 9,500 distinct CDR3 sequences in the sample; around 26% occur only once, and under 25% lies in the top ten. The sample taken for sequencing was cultured CD4+ T cells from blood. These receptors were taken from a human donor with COVID-19. The CDR3 runs from the conserved cysteine through the conserved F or W. A D gene is named only where the DNA matches it firmly. Only part of the rows carry a size: once, few, many, or a class if the clone is expanded.

>TRBD2|TRBJ2-3|-|TRBV7-6|15
TGTGCCAGCAGGGCCTTAGCGGGGGGGCGGGATACGCAGTATTTT
CASRALAGGRDTQYF
>-|TRBJ2-3|few|TRBV7-2|17
TGTGCCAGCAGCTTAGCCGGAAGGGAACCCAGCACAGATACGCAGTATTTT
CASSLAGREPSTDTQYF
>-|TRBJ1-3|few|TRBV30|14
TGTGCCTGGATGACGGTAGGCTCTGGAAACACCATATATTTT
CAWMTVGSGNTIYF
>-|TRBJ1-3|few|TRBV30|13
TGTGCCTGGAGACAGGGACCTGGTAACACCATATATTTT
CAWRQGPGNTIYF
>-|TRBJ1-2|few|TRBV7-8|14
TGTGCCAGCAGCTTAGCGGAAGTTCACTATGGCTACACCTTC
CASSLAEVHYGYTF
>TRBD2|TRBJ2-1|-|TRBV20-1|20
TGCAGTGCTAGAGATTGGGCTAGCGGGGGCCACGTAGGCTCCTACAATGAGCAGTTCTTC
CSARDWASGGHVGSYNEQFF
>-|TRBJ2-5|-|TRBV18|16
TGTGCCAGTTCACCATTAAGGCAGGGGAATTGGGAGACCCAGTACTTC
CASSPLRQGNWETQYF
>-|TRBJ2-7|few|TRBV20-1|16
TGCAGTGCTAGAGATCATCTGGCAGGGAGCTCCTACGAGCAGTACTTC
CSARDHLAGSSYEQYF
>-|TRBJ1-2|few|TRBV19|17
TGTGCCAGTCGACTTACGCCCCCGGGGCGAGGGTTCTATGGCTACACCTTC
CASRLTPPGRGFYGYTF
>TRBD1|TRBJ1-5|few|TRBV28|18
TGTGCCAGCAGGCTCATTAAACAGGGGATGTATAGCAATCAGCCCCAGCATTTT
CASRLIKQGMYSNQPQHF
>-|TRBJ2-5|-|TRBV28|12
TGTGCCAGTACCGGGGCAAAGGAGACCCAGTACTTC
CASTGAKETQYF
>TRBD1|TRBJ2-7|-|TRBV27|13
TGTGCCAGCAAGGACAGGAGTTCCTACGAGCAGTACTTC
CASKDRSSYEQYF
>TRBD1|TRBJ1-5|-|TRBV2|15
TGTGCCAGCAGCGACAGGGGAACGAGCAATCAGCCCCAGCATTTT
CASSDRGTSNQPQHF
>TRBD2|TRBJ2-1|-|TRBV5-1|18
TGCGCCAGCAGCCAGGGCAACCAAGCGGGGCACGGACCCCAAGAGCAGTTCTTC
CASSQGNQAGHGPQEQFF
>-|TRBJ1-3|-|TRBV5-1|14
TGCGCCAGCAGCCTCGACAGGACCGGAACTCCCATATATTTT
CASSLDRTGTPIYF
>TRBD1|TRBJ1-5|-|TRBV24-1|15
TGTGCCACCAGTGACTCTACAGGGGAGCATCAGCCCCAGCATTTT
CATSDSTGEHQPQHF
>-|TRBJ2-2|few|TRBV7-2|15
TGTGCCAGCAGCTTAGGAGGGAGGAACACCGGGGAGCTGTTTTTT
CASSLGGRNTGELFF
>TRBD1|TRBJ1-2|few|TRBV6-1|14
TGTGCCAGCAGACCCCAAGACAGGGATCATGGCTACACCTTC
CASRPQDRDHGYTF
>-|TRBJ1-2|few|TRBV19|14
TGTGCCAGTAGTATCCAGGGACCGGGCTATGGCTACACCTTC
CASSIQGPGYGYTF
>TRBD2|TRBJ2-7|-|TRBV24-1|17
TGTGCCACCAGTGCTCAAGACGACGCGGGGGACTCCTACGAGCAGTACTTC
CATSAQDDAGDSYEQYF
>-|TRBJ1-1|-|TRBV6-5|12
TGTGCCAGCAGTTACCAAAACACTGAAGCTTTCTTT
CASSYQNTEAFF
>TRBD2|TRBJ2-1|few|TRBV6-5|16
TGTGCCAGCAGTTACTCTTCGGGGGGGCTCTACAATGAGCAGTTCTTC
CASSYSSGGLYNEQFF
>-|TRBJ2-7|-|TRBV6-7|16
TGTGCCAGCAGTTCCCATGGACGGAGGAGCTCCTACGAGCAGTACTTC
CASSSHGRRSSYEQYF
>-|TRBJ1-1|few|TRBV27|11
TGTGCCAGCAGTCGAGGCACTGAAGCTTTCTTT
CASSRGTEAFF
>TRBD2|TRBJ2-7|-|TRBV6-1|14
TGTGCCAGCAGTGGTTTCCAGGCGGGGGGTGAGCAGTACTTC
CASSGFQAGGEQYF
>TRBD1|TRBJ2-5|once|TRBV2|13
TGTGCCAGCAGAGAGACAGGGGTAGAGACCCAGTACTTC
CASRETGVETQYF
>-|TRBJ2-7|-|TRBV15|15
TGTGCCACCAGCAGAATCACAGGAGGGCTCTACGAGCAGTACTTC
CATSRITGGLYEQYF
>-|TRBJ1-3|few|TRBV15|17
TGTGCCACCAGCTTCCCTTACGGTACTAGCTCTGGAAACACCATATATTTT
CATSFPYGTSSGNTIYF
>-|TRBJ2-4|medium-sized|TRBV20-1|16
TGCAGTGCTAGTGCGACTGGGGGGGCTTCCAAAAACATTCAGTACTTC
CSASATGGASKNIQYF
>TRBD1|TRBJ1-2|medium-sized|TRBV6-1|13
TGTGCCAGCAGAAGTCAGGGGGCTCGTGGCTACACCTTC
CASRSQGARGYTF
>TRBD2|TRBJ2-1|-|TRBV10-2|16
TGCGCCAGCAGTGAGTTTAGCGGGGGGGTTTACAATGAGCAGTTCTTC
CASSEFSGGVYNEQFF
>TRBD1|TRBJ2-7|few|TRBV6-5|15
TGTGCCAGCAGTTACTCGATCCAGGGGGCCTACGAGCAGTACTTC
CASSYSIQGAYEQYF
>TRBD2|TRBJ2-7|-|TRBV9|15
TGTGCCAGCAGCGTGGGACTAGCGGGTCCCTACGAGCAGTACTTC
CASSVGLAGPYEQYF
>-|TRBJ1-2|few|TRBV28|15
TGTGCCAGCAGTTTATCCGCCAGGGGTTTGGATGGCTACACCTTC
CASSLSARGLDGYTF
>-|TRBJ1-6|few|TRBV7-6|14
TGTGCCAGCAGCTTAGCCGGGGATAATTCACCCCTCCACTTT
CASSLAGDNSPLHF
>-|TRBJ1-2|-|TRBV5-4|12
TGTGCCAGCAGCTTGGACGACTATGGCTACACCTTC
CASSLDDYGYTF
>-|TRBJ1-2|-|TRBV5-8|14
TGTGCCAGCAGTCCCCGGACAACTACTAATGGCTACACCTTC
CASSPRTTTNGYTF
>-|TRBJ1-6|-|TRBV14|14
TGTGCCAGCAGCCTTCGGACCGCTAATTCACCCCTCCACTTT
CASSLRTANSPLHF
>-|TRBJ2-3|-|TRBV6-2/TRBV6-3|13
TGTGCCAGCAGTACCGGACAGAGGGATACGCAGTATTTT
CASSTGQRDTQYF
>-|TRBJ1-1|-|TRBV19|17
TGTGCCAGTATGAGGTCCCAGGGGCGAAGGGTGAACACTGAAGCTTTCTTT
CASMRSQGRRVNTEAFF
>-|TRBJ2-3|-|TRBV19|14
TGTGCCAGTGGGCTGCAGGGTAGGACAGATACGCAGTATTTT
CASGLQGRTDTQYF
>TRBD1|TRBJ1-6|few|TRBV19|15
TGTGCCAGTAGTATAGGGACAGGGGTTAATTCACCCCTCCACTTT
CASSIGTGVNSPLHF
>TRBD1|TRBJ1-5|-|TRBV25-1|16
TGTGCCAGCCCCAACAGGGGAGAAGGGCCCCATCCGCCCCAGCATTTT
CASPNRGEGPHPPQHF
>TRBD2|TRBJ2-5|few|TRBV6-5|13
TGTGCCAGCAGTTACGGGGGGGGGGAGACCCAGTACTTC
CASSYGGGETQYF
>-|TRBJ1-1|-|TRBV19|14
TGTGCCAGTAGTAGACCTGGGATGAACACTGAAGCTTTCTTT
CASSRPGMNTEAFF
>TRBD2|TRBJ2-3|few|TRBV7-2|11
TGTGCCAGCGGGGGGGAGTGGACGCAGTATTTT
CASGGEWTQYF
>-|TRBJ1-1|few|TRBV6-5|13
TGTGCCAGCAGTTACGACAGTAACACTGAAGCTTTCTTT
CASSYDSNTEAFF
>TRBD1|TRBJ2-7|-|TRBV6-2/TRBV6-3|12
TGTGCCAGCAGGACAGGGGCGATGGAGCAGTACTTC
CASRTGAMEQYF
>-|TRBJ2-1|few|TRBV7-8|17
TGTGCCAGCAGCTTTATACGAGGCCAGAGCTCCTACAATGAGCAGTTCTTC
CASSFIRGQSSYNEQFF
>-|TRBJ1-5|-|TRBV5-8|13
TGTGCCAGCAACCGGGACGGTAATCAGCCCCAGCATTTT
CASNRDGNQPQHF